This T cell receptor (beta chain) was sequenced during a study of blood T cell repertoires in COVID-19. For the study at large: From the United States, Italy and Spain came samples of acute and convalescent COVID-19. T cells, B-cell-depleted T cells, or PBMCs supplied cDNA or gDNA.

This clone showed up just a few times. The ends were cut back, 0 bases at V and 9 bases at J, with 12 bases in the middle. CDR1 and CDR2 (germline): MGHRA, YSYEKL. This CDR3 has 13 residues. As handled by the study authors: It was from reference gene primer amplification that nucleated cell counts were estimated. Sequencing used immunoSEQ multiplex PCR; TCRdb keeps in-frame clones, though not all of them. V and J calls and clone size are given by that table; D and trimming were obtained from the DNA. The sample includes 75,000 to 95,000 clones, roughly 80% of them seen just once. The V gene is TRBV4-1, the J gene TRBJ2-7; TRBD2 is a possible D gene (5 bases). The sample consisted of peripheral blood. The TCR sequence derives from a woman in her forties with active or convalescent COVID-19. The CDR3 sequence: CASSQESQSGQYF. In DNA, the CDR3 is TGCGCCAGCAGCCAAGAATCCCAGAGCGGGCAGTACTTC.